This TCR beta chain was retrieved from a study of identical twins. MiXCR, run by TCRdb on the 5' RACE reads, gives a single entry per CDR3 protein. This table has around 490,000 distinct CDR3 sequences, about 22% appearing once. This clonotype was seen a few times. What it binds is not known. General observations from the study: High-abundance cord blood beta clonotypes had fewer insertions; memory repertoires showed none. Alpha sequences that were out-of-frame and twin-shared showed an excess of low generation probability.

The CDR3 totals 15 residues. The V gene lost 7 bases and the J gene lost 0 bases, with 13 bases spanning the gap. The same sample was also studied in work on yellow fever vaccine responses in identical twins.

The sequencing sample was made of CD4+ T cells sorted from blood. The receptor comes from a woman between 18 and 30 years old in good health. This sequence joins TRBV12-3 or TRBV12-4 and TRBJ2-1; D is undetermined. CDR3 sequence (DNA): TGTGCCAGCAATCTTTTCGTAAGCTCCTACAATGAGCAGTTCTTC. As protein: CASNLFVSSYNEQFF.